A selection of T cell receptor beta chains follows, all from one sample in a study of blood T cells in healthy people across ages. Via MiXCR, TCRdb re-called the 5' RACE reads, giving one row per CDR3 protein. Among more than 800,000 distinct CDR3 sequences, around 45% were seen once, and the ten largest hold about 20%. What was sequenced was blood. The origin of the receptors is a woman aged 55-75 years in good health. Both conserved end residues are part of each CDR3. The D gene is left open where the match is weak. The size field is filled for only some rows; it gives once, few, many or a size class.

CDR3 DNA | CDR3 protein | clone size | V gene | D gene | J gene
TGCGCCAGCAGCCAACCGACAGGGGAAGTGACAGATACGCAGTATTTT | CASSQPTGEVTDTQYF | few | TRBV4-1 | TRBD1 | TRBJ2-3
TGCGCCAGCAGCAGGGGGGGACGAGGAGATACGCAGTATTTT | CASSRGGRGDTQYF | . | TRBV5-1 | . | TRBJ2-3
TGTGCCAGCAGCACCGGACAGGGCTCCTATAATTCACCCCTCCACTTT | CASSTGQGSYNSPLHF | . | TRBV5-6 | TRBD1 | TRBJ1-6
TGCGCCAGCAGCTTGGGTCGTAAGACTCAGAAATCCTACAATGAGCAGTTCTTC | CASSLGRKTQKSYNEQFF | few | TRBV5-1 | . | TRBJ2-1
TGTGCCAGCAGCCCACAGGGACAGGCCTATAATTCACCCCTCCACTTT | CASSPQGQAYNSPLHF | . | TRBV3-1 | TRBD1 | TRBJ1-6
TGTGCCAGCAGCCCCACACAGGGGGTCTACGAGCAGTACTTC | CASSPTQGVYEQYF | . | TRBV5-6 | TRBD1 | TRBJ2-7
TGTGCCAGCTCACTGGGACCGGGGGATTCACCCCTCCACTTT | CASSLGPGDSPLHF | . | TRBV18 | . | TRBJ1-6
TGTGCCAGCACCGCCAAGGCCGGGAGCAATCAGCCCCAGCATTTT | CASTAKAGSNQPQHF | . | TRBV7-2 | . | TRBJ1-5
TGCGCCAGCAGCCGGGGGCAGGGTACTAGCACAGATACGCAGTATTTT | CASSRGQGTSTDTQYF | few | TRBV4-1 | . | TRBJ2-3
TGTGCCAGCACCTGGACGACCGGGACAGGGAAGGAAAACATTCAGTACTTC | CASTWTTGTGKENIQYF | few | TRBV2 | TRBD1 | TRBJ2-4
TGTGCCAGCAGCCAAGATCGGGCTAGCGGGAGCTACGAGCAGTACTTC | CASSQDRASGSYEQYF | . | TRBV4-2 | TRBD2 | TRBJ2-7
TGCAGTGCCCGGACAGGGGGCGCGAACGAGCAGTACTTC | CSARTGGANEQYF | few | TRBV20-1 | TRBD1 | TRBJ2-7
TGTGCCAGCAGAGGCGGGAGCAGCTATGAGCAGTTCTTC | CASRGGSSYEQFF | . | TRBV28 | TRBD2 | TRBJ2-1
TGCAGCGTTGATGTACAGGGGATTTCGCAGTATTTT | CSVDVQGISQYF | few | TRBV29-1 | TRBD1 | TRBJ2-3
TGTGCCATCAGTGAGGCAGGGGGCGCGTCAGAGACCCAGTACTTC | CAISEAGGASETQYF | . | TRBV10-3 | TRBD1 | TRBJ2-5
TGTGCCAGCAGCTTGGCCGAGCGGGGGGCCACCGGGGAGCTGTTTTTT | CASSLAERGATGELFF | . | TRBV5-6 | TRBD2 | TRBJ2-2
TGTGCCAGCAGCGTGGGACTAGCGGCGATACAAGAGACCCAGTACTTC | CASSVGLAAIQETQYF | . | TRBV9 | TRBD2 | TRBJ2-5
TGTGCCAGCAGCGAGAGGGACAGCCCCTACAATGAGCAGTTCTTC | CASSERDSPYNEQFF | . | TRBV14 | TRBD1 | TRBJ2-1
TGTGCCAGCAGTATACTAGCGGGAGAGCGCTACGAGCAGTACTTC | CASSILAGERYEQYF | few | TRBV27 | TRBD2 | TRBJ2-7
TGCGCCAGCAGCTTAAGTGTCGATCACCCCACCTACGAGCAGTACTTC | CASSLSVDHPTYEQYF | few | TRBV5-1 | . | TRBJ2-7
TGTGCCAGCAGTGAAGCGGGGCTAGCGGGAGGGACAGATACGCAGTATTTT | CASSEAGLAGGTDTQYF | . | TRBV6-1 | TRBD2 | TRBJ2-3
TGTGCCAGCAGTTCTTTGCCACTACTAGCGCAGGATTCACCCCTCCACTTT | CASSSLPLLAQDSPLHF | few | TRBV6-5 | . | TRBJ1-6
TGCAGTGCTAGAGATGGACAGGGGAGCGGTAATTCACCCCTCCACTTT | CSARDGQGSGNSPLHF | . | TRBV20-1 | TRBD1 | TRBJ1-6
TGTGCCAGCAGCATCCCCGGGACAGGGGGCGAGCAGTACTTC | CASSIPGTGGEQYF | . | TRBV11-1 | TRBD1 | TRBJ2-7
TGTGCCAGCAGCTTAAATGACCTGAACACTGAAGCTTTCTTT | CASSLNDLNTEAFF | . | TRBV5-5 | . | TRBJ1-1
TGTGCCAGCAGGCCGGACAGGGGGGAGAATTCACCCCTCCACTTT | CASRPDRGENSPLHF | . | TRBV27 | TRBD1 | TRBJ1-6